This T cell receptor beta chain was recovered during a study of blood T cell repertoires in COVID-19. Study details: Two negative PCRs, clearance, or symptom resolution characterized the recovered Cohort 3 donors. The analysed material was cDNA or gDNA that came from T cells, B-cell-depleted T cells, or PBMCs.

The CDR3 totals 11 residues. Germline assignment: CDR1 SGHNT and CDR2 YENEEA. Trimming removed 5 bases from V and 10 bases from J, with 11 bases in between. TCRdb keeps only in-frame clones here, not all; method: immunoSEQ multiplex PCR. In the table there are some 180,000 clones, around 83% of which are singletons. This clone has only one observation. Study members were between about 18 and 100 years old and lived in some 26 US regions. The source of this sequence is a woman aged 40 to 49 in a cohort exposed to, infected with or recovered from COVID-19 (not recorded which). The sample taken for sequencing was PBMCs or T cells enriched from blood (not recorded which). The genes are TRBV11-3 and TRBJ1-1; D might be TRBD1 (6 bases). This CDR3 reads CASSAQGTAFF. CDR3 nucleotides: TGTGCCAGCAGCGCACAGGGTACAGCTTTCTTT. Variable domain in full (rest from reference TRBV11-3 and TRBJ1-1): EAGVVQSPRYKIIEKKQPVAFWCNPISGHNTLYWYLQNLGQGPELLIRYENEEAVDDSQLPKDRFSAERLKGVDSTLKIQPAELGDSAVYLCASSAQGTAFFGQGTRLTVV.